The clone carrying this TCR beta chain was observed a single time. What it recognizes is unknown. This sample stems from a study of cytomegalovirus exposure and HLA in healthy donors. Study-wide points: Per a prior analysis, the majority of TCR beta V segments were productive roughly 87% or roughly 30% of the time.

Per the germline V gene, CDR1 is LGHNT and CDR2 is FRNRAP. The CDR3 runs 14 residues. Unmatched junction bases numbered 8, after V lost 6 bases and J lost 6 bases. A multiplex PCR was run with 60 Vbeta primers and 13 Jbeta primers. The protocol was immunoSEQ multiplex PCR, while the TCRdb copy is restricted to in-frame clones and leaves out a portion. The sample includes around 100,000 clones, around 78% of them seen just once. Specimen: PBMCs. The sequence was collected from a man aged 40-55 years in good health and CMV-seronegative. The chain joins TRBV12-5 to TRBJ2-7; TRBD1 matches at 10 bases. CDR3 loop: CASGLGQGRSEQYF. The CDR3 DNA is TGTGCTAGTGGACTGGGACAGGGGAGGAGCGAGCAGTACTTC. The variable domain in full, completed from reference TRBV12-5 and TRBJ2-7, reads DARVTQTPRHKVTEMGQEVTMRCQPILGHNTVFWYRQTMMQGLELLAYFRNRAPLDDSGMPKDRFSAEMPDATLATLKIQPSEPRDSAVYFCASGLGQGRSEQYFGPGTRLTVT.